The 26 T cell receptor beta chains presented below share a single source sample, sequenced in a study of tumor and adjacent non-tumor tissue in lung cancer. The template was RNA from unsorted bulk tissue. A modified ARM-PCR protocol with three rounds of nested PCR amplified TCRbeta. A single record per CDR3 protein comes from TCRdb applying MiXCR to the multiplex PCR reads. The table records 100,000 to 120,000 distinct CDR3 sequences, 84% of them present only once. Sequencing was done on a sample of lung tumor tissue. Receptor source: a man aged 65 to 79 with non-small cell lung cancer.

The rearrangement uses TRBV6-2 or TRBV6-3 and TRBJ1-2; D not resolved. V was cut by 2 bases and J by 12 bases, with 16 bases left in between. The length of the CDR3 is 13 residues. CDR1 and CDR2 from the germline V gene are MNHEY and SVGEGT. Written as DNA, the CDR3 is TGTGCCAGCAGTTACGAAATTGGCCGATTCCACACCTTC. It codes for CASSYEIGRFHTF.

On this clonotype: Its ends do not fully match the called genes, so a read error is possible. This chain uses TRBV12-3 or TRBV12-4 with TRBJ1-1; 9 bases are shared with TRBD1. The CDR3 spans 13 residues. CDR3 sequence (DNA): TGTGTCAGCTGTTTAGGTACAGGGGGCGCGTCTTTCTTT. It encodes CVSCLGTGGASFF.

With respect to this clonotype: One end of the junction varies from germline; a read error may be responsible. The J gene is TRBJ2-2, the V gene TRBV10-2; 8 nucleotides match TRBD2. In germline, CDR1 is WSHSY, CDR2 SAAADI. CDR3 size: 16 residues. CDR3 residues: CTSSPREGSDTGELFF. CDR3 nucleotide sequence: TGCACCAGCAGTCCACGGGAGGGAAGCGACACCGGGGAGCTGTTTTTT.

The CDR3 spells CASSHTSSYNEQFF. CDR3 nucleotides: TGTGCCAGCAGTCATACGAGCTCCTACAATGAGCAGTTCTTC. V is TRBV6-6 and J is TRBJ2-1, with unresolved D. Germline V lookup: CDR1 MNHNY, CDR2 SVGAGI (reference sequence). CDR3 size: 14 residues. Trimming pared 5 bases from V and 0 bases from J, leaving 8 bases between.

Of note for this clonotype: The junction departs from the called germline gene at one end, perhaps through a read error. The rearrangement links TRBV6-5 to TRBJ1-3; D is unresolved. The CDR3 is made up of 14 amino acids. Germline V gene lookup returns CDR1 MNHEY and CDR2 SVGAGI. The chain's CDR3 is CASSRMVSGNTIYF. The DNA of the CDR3 is TGTGCCAGCAGCAGGATGGTCTCTGGAAATACCATATATTTT.

As to this clonotype: The junction does not match germline at one end; this may be a read error. This chain uses TRBV11-2 with TRBJ2-7; TRBD1 or TRBD2 may be the D gene (7 bases each). The CDR3 has 14 amino acids. Germline CDR1 is SGHAT and CDR2 is FQNNGV. The CDR3 protein is CVNSGDSISYEQHF. The CDR3 coding sequence is TGTGTCAACAGCGGGGACAGCATAAGCTACGAGCAGCACTTC. Supplemented by reference TRBV11-2 and TRBJ2-7, the full variable domain reads EAGVAQSPRYKIIEKRQSVAFWCNPISGHATLYWYQQILGQGPKLLIQFQNNGVVDDSQLPKDRFSAERLKGVDSTLKIQPAKLEDSAVYLCVNSGDSISYEQHFGPGTRLTVT.

On this clonotype itself: The junction and the germline gene differ at one end; a read error may be behind it. V is TRBV12-3 or TRBV12-4 and J is TRBJ2-3; TRBD2 agrees at 7 bases. The CDR3 sequence is 16 residues long. The CDR3 spells CASSLCGGTSTDTQYF. DNA of the CDR3: TGTGCCAGCAGTTTATGCGGGGGTACTAGCACAGATACGCAGTACTTT.

This clonotype was picked up a small number of times. The conserved closing phenylalanine or tryptophan is absent in this CDR3, likely reflecting a read error. V is TRBV7-9 and J is TRBJ2-1; perhaps TRBD2 as D (6 bases). This CDR3 spans 15 amino acids. Germline V gene data show CDR1 as SEHNR and CDR2 as FQNEAQ (reference sequence). DNA for the CDR3: TGTGCTAGCAGCCCCTCCGGGGGTGGAAACAATGAGCAGTTCATC. Amino acid sequence: CASSPSGGGNNEQFI.

With regard to this clonotype: This clone may be a read error of a much larger clone one base away. This rearrangement joins TRBV20-1 to TRBJ2-1; D call uncertain. Germline V gene sequence: CDR1 DFQATT, CDR2 SNEGSKA (reference sequence). There are 13 residues in the CDR3. Deletions cut 3 bases from V and 8 bases from J, with 14 bases between. The CDR3 DNA sequence: TGCAGTGCTAGTCCAGTCCTAGAGGATGAGCAGTTCTTC. This encodes CSASPVLEDEQFF.

As concerns this clonotype: An end of the junction differs from the germline gene, which may be a read error. The chain couples TRBV4-2 to TRBJ1-1; weak D call: TRBD1 (5 bases). Germline V gives CDR1 LGHNA, CDR2 YNFKEQ. CDR3 size: 13 residues. The CDR3 sequence is CASSLTDFIVAFF. The CDR3 DNA reads as TGTGCGAGCAGTCTGACAGATTTTATTGTAGCTTTCTTT.

In regard to this clonotype: One junction end does not reproduce the germline sequence, and a read error may be involved. The J gene is TRBJ1-2, the V gene TRBV2; D gene ambiguous. The CDR3 loop spans 14 amino acids. The V gene's germline CDR1 is SNHLY and CDR2 FYNNEI. The CDR3 DNA follows: TGTGCCAGCAGTGGTGAGAAAGGGAGTTATGGCTGCACCTTC. This gives the protein CASSGEKGSYGCTF.

Notes on this clonotype: A read error may be the cause here, since a much bigger clone is one base away. The chain links TRBV28 to TRBJ1-3; D is perhaps TRBD1 (5 bases). Per germline, CDR1 MDHEN and CDR2 SYDVKM. The CDR3 runs to 15 residues. CDR3: CASSTQVFPGNIIYF. The CDR3 DNA reads as TGTGCCAGCAGTACACAGGTTTTTCCTGGAAACATCATATATTTT.

Remarks on this clonotype: A much larger clone differs from this one at a single base, so this may be a read error. The rearrangement uses TRBV6-4 and TRBJ1-1, with D maybe TRBD1 (5 bases). V was shortened by 4 bases and J by 4 bases, with 10 bases between the two germline ends. CDR3 length equals 13 residues. Germline loops: CDR1 MRHNA, CDR2 SNTAGT. CDR3: CASSVGTITEAFF. The CDR3 DNA reads TGTGCCAGCAGTGTTGGGACCATCACTGAAGCTTTCTTT.

The table lists this clonotype with a few counts. CDR3: CASSSDGGVGGYTF. In nucleotides, the CDR3 is TGTGCCAGCAGCTCGGACGGTGGCGTTGGGGGCTACACCTTC. The chain links TRBV11-3 to TRBJ1-2; no firm D call. CDR1 is SGHNT and CDR2 is YENEEA in the germline V gene. The length of the CDR3 is 14 residues. Trimming removed 4 bases at V and 8 bases at J, with 17 bases between.

The sample holds one count of this clonotype. Compared with germline, one end of the junction differs, possibly owing to a read error. The rearrangement uses TRBV11-2 and TRBJ1-6; D unresolved. CDR3 length: 14 residues. From germline, CDR1 is SGHAT and CDR2 FQNNGV. As DNA, the CDR3 is TGTGCCGGCAGCTTAGTGCCCGGCGGTCCACCCCTCCACTTT. Protein product: CAGSLVPGGPPLHF.

Turning to this clonotype: This CDR3 fails to terminate in the conserved phenylalanine or tryptophan, so it likely reflects a read error. V and J are TRBV29-1 and TRBJ2-1; tentative D call: TRBD1 (5 bases). Germline lookup yields CDR1 SQVTM and CDR2 ANQGSEA. The CDR3 has 12 amino acids. Here the CDR3 DNA reads TGCACCGTTGAAAAGGACAATCTTGAGCAGTTCCTC. Translated: CTVEKDNLEQFL.

Concerning this clonotype itself: It may be a read error: a sequence one base away is much more abundant. The V and J genes are TRBV24-1 and TRBJ2-1; D is possibly TRBD2 (7 bases). The CDR3 covers 15 residues. CDR1 and CDR2 from the germline V gene are KGHDR and SFDVKD. The CDR3 reads CATSDPRGALNVQFF. The CDR3 DNA reads TGTGCCACCAGTGATCCACGGGGGGCCCTAAATGTGCAGTTCTTC.

With respect to this clonotype: At one boundary the junction diverges from the germline segment, which might be a read error. The genes are TRBV14 and TRBJ2-5, with D perhaps given as TRBD1 or TRBD2 (5 bases each). CDR1 is SGHDN, CDR2 FVKESK, per germline. The CDR3 loop spans 11 amino acids. CDR3: CASRQAGTRYF. Here the CDR3 DNA reads TGTGCCAGCAGGCAAGCAGGGACCCGGTACTTC.

V and J are TRBV4-2 and TRBJ1-6; no firm D call. The V end was cut by 2 bases, the J end by 17 bases, with 22 bases between. Germline CDR1 is LGHNA and CDR2 is YNFKEQ. The CDR3 contains 15 residues. CDR3 nucleotide sequence: TGTGCCAGCAGCCAACTCGACTGGGCGAATTCAGCCATCCACTTT. Protein: CASSQLDWANSAIHF.

A note on this clonotype: A read error may produce the germline difference seen at one junction end. The V and J genes are TRBV7-8 and TRBJ1-4; no clear D. CDR3 size: 17 residues. Germline CDR1 is SGHVS and CDR2 is FQNEAQ. DNA of the CDR3: TGTGCCAGCAGCATGGGTTGGCGAACTGCAACTAGTGAAAAACTGTTTTTT. Protein: CASSMGWRTATSEKLFF.

To note about this clonotype: In this CDR3 the conserved last residue, phenylalanine or tryptophan, is missing, so a read error is likely. The DNA is left out, because the CDR3 cannot be placed on it with certainty; the CDR3 is given as TCRdb lists it. The chain joins TRBV10-1 to TRBJ2-7; the table's D call of TRBD1 was not tested on the DNA. Germline V CDR1 and CDR2: WNHNN, SYGVQD (reference sequence). The CDR3 length equals 13 residues, ends included. The chain's CDR3 is CASSELGVYEQYY.

This chain joins TRBV5-6 and TRBJ1-5; D remains unclear. CDR3 length equals 15 residues. Germline assignment: CDR1 SGHDT and CDR2 YYEEEE. V lost 0 bases to trimming and J lost 7 bases, with 14 bases between them. The CDR3 DNA follows: TGTGCCAGCAGCTTGGACGCGGCAGTAGGACAGCCCCAGCATTTT. Translated, it gives CASSLDAAVGQPQHF.

This clonotype was seen at least ten times. The chain employs TRBV30 and TRBJ2-1, with a tentative D call TRBD1 (7 bases). The CDR3 totals 12 residues. Trimming removed 3 bases at V and 12 bases at J, with 15 bases between. The germline gives CDR1 GTSNPN, CDR2 SVGIG (reference sequence). Here the CDR3 reads CAWSPGGPGQFF. CDR3 bases: TGTGCCTGGAGCCCAGGGGGGCCGGGGCAGTTCTTC.

Points on this clonotype: Mismatch with germline at one junction end may stem from a read error. The chain uses TRBV2 and TRBJ1-1, with D possibly TRBD1 on 6 matching bases. Germline-derived CDR1 and CDR2 are SNHLY and FYNNEI. The CDR3 length is 14 residues. The CDR3 DNA reads TGTGCCAGCAATGAAGTCAGGGGCAGGACTGAAGCCTTCTTT. As protein: CASNEVRGRTEAFF.

Of note for this clonotype: One end of the junction fails to match germline, which may point to a read error. This rearrangement joins TRBV29-1 to TRBJ1-2; D not certain. The CDR3 contains 14 residues. Germline values: CDR1 SQVTM, CDR2 ANQGSEA. The CDR3: CSAERGKANYWYTF. The CDR3 region has the DNA TGCAGCGCCGAGAGAGGGAAGGCTAACTATTGGTACACTTTC.

The rearrangement joins TRBV10-2 to TRBJ2-1; no clear D. The V end was cut by 0 bases, the J end by 9 bases, with 6 bases between. The CDR3 is 12 residues long. Germline V gives CDR1 WSHSY, CDR2 SAAADI. The CDR3 region is CASSESRGEQFF. The CDR3 DNA reads TGCGCCAGCAGTGAGTCGCGCGGTGAGCAGTTCTTC.